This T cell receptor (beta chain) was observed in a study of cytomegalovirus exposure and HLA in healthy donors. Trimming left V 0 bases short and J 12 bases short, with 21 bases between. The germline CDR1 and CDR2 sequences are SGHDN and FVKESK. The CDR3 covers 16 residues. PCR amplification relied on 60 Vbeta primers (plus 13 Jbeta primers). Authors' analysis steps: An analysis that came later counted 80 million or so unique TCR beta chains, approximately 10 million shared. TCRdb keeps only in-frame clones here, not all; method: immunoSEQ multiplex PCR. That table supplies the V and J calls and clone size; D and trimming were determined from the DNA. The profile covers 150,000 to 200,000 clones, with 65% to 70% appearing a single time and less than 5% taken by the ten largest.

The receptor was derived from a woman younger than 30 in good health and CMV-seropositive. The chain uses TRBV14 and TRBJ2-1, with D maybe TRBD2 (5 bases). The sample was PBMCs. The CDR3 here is CASSQDEVGEFVVQFF. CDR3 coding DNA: TGTGCCAGCAGCCAAGATGAGGTGGGAGAGTTCGTGGTGCAGTTCTTC.